One and the same sample provided the 9 T cell receptor beta chains below, sequenced in a study of chemoradiotherapy in HPV16-positive cancers. Only in-frame clones appear in the TCRdb table, and some are missing; sequencing was by immunoSEQ multiplex PCR. Found here are approximately 1,500 clones, 81% of them singletons; the top ten hold around an eighth. The material sequenced was tumor tissue, taken from a patient who underwent chemoradiotherapy. Receptor source: a human donor with HPV-associated anogenital cancer.

The chain joins TRBV18 to TRBJ2-1; D tentatively reads TRBD1 or TRBD2 (5 bases each). The CDR3 runs 12 residues. Germline assignment: CDR1 KGHSH and CDR2 LQKENI. V was shortened by 1 base and J by 10 bases, with 8 bases between the two germline ends. The CDR3 bases are TGTGCCAGCTCACCACTAGGGGACGAGCAGTTCTTC. Protein sequence: CASSPLGDEQFF. Based on the CDR3 plus reference TRBV18 and TRBJ2-1, the full variable domain is NAGVMQNPRHLVRRRGQEARLRCSPMKGHSHVYWYRQLPEEGLKFMVYLQKENIIDESGMPKERFSAEFPKEGPSILRIQQVVRGDSAAYFCASSPLGDEQFFGPGTRLTVL.

The V gene is TRBV5-1, the J gene TRBJ2-3, with TRBD2 identical over 7 bases. The CDR3 spans 14 residues. Germline values: CDR1 SGHRS, CDR2 YFSETQ. The trim removed 2 bases at V and 1 base at J, leaving 1 base unmatched. CDR3 sequence: CASSLGLGTDTQYF. CDR3 in DNA: TGCGCCAGCAGCTTAGGACTAGGCACAGATACGCAGTATTTT.

V is TRBV2 and J is TRBJ1-2; 10 nucleotides line up with TRBD1. The germline V gene encodes CDR1 SNHLY and CDR2 FYNNEI. The CDR3 sequence is 16 residues long. The J segment lost 1 base and the V segment lost 4 bases, leaving 6 bases of the junction unmatched. Written as DNA, the CDR3 is TGTGCCAGCAGTGGATCGGACAGGGGGAGTAACTATGGCTACACCTTC. Translating gives CASSGSDRGSNYGYTF.

This clone was seen a single time. The chain combines TRBV5-4 with TRBJ2-1; TRBD1 matches at 11 bases. The CDR3 totals 14 residues. Trimming removed 4 bases from V and 10 bases from J; junction bases left unmatched: 7. The germline gives CDR1 SGHNT, CDR2 YYREEE (reference sequence). DNA of the CDR3: TGTGCCAGCAGCCCTGGACAGGGGGCTCGGGAGCAGTTCTTC. Translation gives CASSPGQGAREQFF.

This clone was recorded once. For the CDR3, the DNA is TGTGCCAGTAGTATAATGGACAGCAATCAGCCCCAGCATTTT. Amino acids: CASSIMDSNQPQHF. The chain combines TRBV19 with TRBJ1-5; no firm D call. V was cut by 2 bases and J by 1 base, with 6 bases left in between. This CDR3 is built from 14 residues. Germline V gives CDR1 LNHDA, CDR2 SQIVND (reference sequence).

V usage is TRBV7-2 and J usage is TRBJ2-4; no definite D call. The CDR3 is 13 amino acids. CDR1 is SGHTA and CDR2 is FQGNSA in the germline V gene. Trimming cost V 3 bases and J 4 bases, with 7 bases left between them. The chain's CDR3 is CASSFRQKNIQYF. The CDR3 coding sequence is TGTGCCAGCAGCTTCCGCCAGAAAAACATTCAGTACTTC.

V is TRBV4-3 and J is TRBJ2-4; TRBD1 matches at 7 bases. CDR3 size: 14 residues. The ends lost 2 bases at V and 8 bases at J; junction bases unmatched: 6. Germline V gene lookup returns CDR1 LGHNA and CDR2 YSLEER. The CDR3 here is CASSQRGQLDIQYF. CDR3 nucleotide sequence: TGCGCCAGCAGCCAAAGGGGACAGTTGGACATTCAGTACTTC.

The chain carries TRBV19 and TRBJ2-5; weak D call: TRBD1 (6 bases). V dropped 6 bases and J dropped 0 bases, with 8 bases sitting between them. CDR3 size: 13 residues. Germline CDR1 reads LNHDA; CDR2 reads SQIVND (reference sequence). CDR3 amino acids: CASRRTDQETQYF. The CDR3 bases are TGTGCCAGTAGGCGGACAGACCAAGAGACCCAGTACTTC. Filled out from reference TRBV19 and TRBJ2-5, the complete variable domain reads DGGITQSPKYLFRKEGQNVTLSCEQNLNHDAMYWYRQDPGQGLRLIYYSQIVNDFQKGDIAEGYSVSREKKESFPLTVTSAQKNPTAFYLCASRRTDQETQYFGPGTRLLVL.

The chain combines TRBV11-2 with TRBJ1-5; D is unresolved. Germline CDR1 reads SGHAT; CDR2 reads FQNNGV. The CDR3 is 13 amino acids. V gave up 4 bases and J gave up 7 bases, with 11 bases separating them. CDR3 DNA: TGTGCCAGCAGCTCCCGTTCCAAGCAGCCCCAGCATTTT. It translates to CASSSRSKQPQHF.